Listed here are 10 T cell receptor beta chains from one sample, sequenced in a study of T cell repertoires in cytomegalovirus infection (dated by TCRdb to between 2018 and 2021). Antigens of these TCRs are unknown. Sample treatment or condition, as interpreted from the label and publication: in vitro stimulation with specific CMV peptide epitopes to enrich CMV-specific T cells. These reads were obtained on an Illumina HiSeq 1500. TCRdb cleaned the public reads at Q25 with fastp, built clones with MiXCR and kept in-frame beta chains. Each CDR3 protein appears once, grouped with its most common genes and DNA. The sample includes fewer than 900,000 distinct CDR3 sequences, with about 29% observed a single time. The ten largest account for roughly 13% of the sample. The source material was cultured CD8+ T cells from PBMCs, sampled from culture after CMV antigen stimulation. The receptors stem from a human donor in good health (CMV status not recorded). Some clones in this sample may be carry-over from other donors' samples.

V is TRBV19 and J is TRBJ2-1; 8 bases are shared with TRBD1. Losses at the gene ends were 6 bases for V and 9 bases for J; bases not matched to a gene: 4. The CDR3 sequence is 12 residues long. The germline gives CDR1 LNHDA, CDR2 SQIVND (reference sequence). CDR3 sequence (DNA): TGTGCCAGTAGGACAGGGGTGGGTGAGCAGTTCTTC. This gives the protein CASRTGVGEQFF.

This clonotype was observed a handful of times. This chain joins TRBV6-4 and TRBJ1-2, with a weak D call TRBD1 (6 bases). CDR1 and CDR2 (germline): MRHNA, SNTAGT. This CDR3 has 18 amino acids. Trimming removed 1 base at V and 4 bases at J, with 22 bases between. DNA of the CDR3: TGTGCCAGCAGTGACTTCTTCCCGCCACAGGGCTTCCCCTATGGCTACACCTTC. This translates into CASSDFFPPQGFPYGYTF.

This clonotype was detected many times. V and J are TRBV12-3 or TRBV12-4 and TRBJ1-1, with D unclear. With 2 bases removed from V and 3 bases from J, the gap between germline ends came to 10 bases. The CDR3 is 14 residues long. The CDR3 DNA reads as TGTGCCAGCAGTTTAAGTGACCGAGACACTGAAGCTTTCTTT. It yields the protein CASSLSDRDTEAFF.

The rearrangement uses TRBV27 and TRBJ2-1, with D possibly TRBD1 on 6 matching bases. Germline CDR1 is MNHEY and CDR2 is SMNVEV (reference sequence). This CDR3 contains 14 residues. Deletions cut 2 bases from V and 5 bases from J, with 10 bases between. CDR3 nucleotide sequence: TGTGCCAGCAGTTTAGGCAGGGGAAACAATGAGCAGTTCTTC. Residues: CASSLGRGNNEQFF.

As DNA, the CDR3 is TGCGCCAGCAGCCCCGGGGTGGCGGGGCGGATCACTGAAGCTTTCTTT. This translates into CASSPGVAGRITEAFF. This rearrangement joins TRBV4-1 to TRBJ1-1, with D perhaps TRBD1 (5 bases). The CDR3 spans 16 residues. V lost 4 bases and J lost 4, with 19 bases in between. Germline CDR1 and CDR2: MGHRA and YSYEKL.

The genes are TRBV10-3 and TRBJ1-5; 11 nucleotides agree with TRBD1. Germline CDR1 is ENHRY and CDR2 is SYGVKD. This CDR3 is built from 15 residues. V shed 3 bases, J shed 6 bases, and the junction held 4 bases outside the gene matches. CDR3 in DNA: TGTGCCATCAGTGAAGGACAGGGGGCTGGTCAGCCCCAGCATTTT. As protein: CAISEGQGAGQPQHF.

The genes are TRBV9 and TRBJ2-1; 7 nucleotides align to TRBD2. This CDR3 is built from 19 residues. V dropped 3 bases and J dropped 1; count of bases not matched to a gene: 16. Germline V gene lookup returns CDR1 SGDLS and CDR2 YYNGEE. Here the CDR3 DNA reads TGTGCCAGCAGCGCACCGGGACTACCGAAAGAGATATCCTACAATGAGCAGTTCTTC. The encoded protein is CASSAPGLPKEISYNEQFF.

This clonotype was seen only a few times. The CDR3: CASSIPTSRGSYNEQFF. The CDR3, as DNA: TGTGCCAGTAGTATCCCTACTAGCCGGGGGTCCTACAATGAGCAGTTCTTC. The chain recombines TRBV19 with TRBJ2-1, with D perhaps TRBD2 (6 bases). Trimming stripped 3 bases from V and 1 base from J, with 16 bases between. This CDR3 has 17 amino acids. Per the germline V gene, CDR1 is LNHDA and CDR2 is SQIVND (reference sequence). The full variable domain, with the rest looked up from reference TRBV19 and TRBJ2-1, is DGGITQSPKYLFRKEGQNVTLSCEQNLNHDAMYWYRQDPGQGLRLIYYSQIVNDFQKGDIAEGYSVSREKKESFPLTVTSAQKNPTAFYLCASSIPTSRGSYNEQFFGPGTRLTVL.

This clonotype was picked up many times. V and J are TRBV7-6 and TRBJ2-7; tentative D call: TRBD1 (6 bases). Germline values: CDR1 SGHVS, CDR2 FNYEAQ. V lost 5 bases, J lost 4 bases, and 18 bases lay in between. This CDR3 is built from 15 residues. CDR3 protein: CASSIGQRVRYEQYV. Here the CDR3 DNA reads TGTGCCAGCAGCATCGGACAGAGGGTGAGGTACGAGCAGTACGTC.

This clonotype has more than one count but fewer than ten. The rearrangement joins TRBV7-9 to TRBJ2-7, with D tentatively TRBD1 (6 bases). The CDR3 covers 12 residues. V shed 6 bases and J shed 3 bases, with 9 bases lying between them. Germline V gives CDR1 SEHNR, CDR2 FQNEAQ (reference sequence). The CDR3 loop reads CASSDRYYEQYV. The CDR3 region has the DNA TGTGCCAGCAGTGACAGGTACTACGAGCAGTACGTC.